This T cell receptor (beta chain) was sequenced in a study of post-analysis software for immune sequencing data. In the study overall: Clinical courses comprised relapsing-remitting, secondary progressive and progressive-relapsing multiple sclerosis. Notes on the study in general: Samples prepared in the same batch strongly co-clustered by F measure. Controls showed significantly higher normalized Chao1 diversity than did multiple sclerosis patients. Included in a set of roughly 5 TRBV segments more frequent in patients than controls were TRBV5-6, TRBV5-1 and TRBV20-1.

The length of the CDR3 is 14 residues. The germline CDR1 and CDR2 sequences are SGHRS and YFSETQ. Prepared libraries of TCR beta cDNA carried unique molecular identifiers. The yield from about 1 to 10 million T cells was around 500,000 cDNA molecules in total. TCRdb re-called the PCR reads with MiXCR, one entry per CDR3 protein. Found here are a few hundred thousand distinct CDR3 sequences, less than 40% of them singletons; the top ten hold over 10%. Points on this clonotype: The target antigen is unknown.

The sequenced sample consisted of blood. The sequence came from a girl aged 10 to 17 with multiple sclerosis. The J gene is TRBJ2-5, the V gene TRBV5-1, with D possibly being TRBD1 (6 bases). The J call could be wrong; TRBJ2-7 is a better fit for the DNA end. CDR3: CASSYAQGSDEQYF. In DNA form, the CDR3 reads TGCGCCAGCAGCTACGCACAGGGTAGCGACGAGCAGTACTTC.